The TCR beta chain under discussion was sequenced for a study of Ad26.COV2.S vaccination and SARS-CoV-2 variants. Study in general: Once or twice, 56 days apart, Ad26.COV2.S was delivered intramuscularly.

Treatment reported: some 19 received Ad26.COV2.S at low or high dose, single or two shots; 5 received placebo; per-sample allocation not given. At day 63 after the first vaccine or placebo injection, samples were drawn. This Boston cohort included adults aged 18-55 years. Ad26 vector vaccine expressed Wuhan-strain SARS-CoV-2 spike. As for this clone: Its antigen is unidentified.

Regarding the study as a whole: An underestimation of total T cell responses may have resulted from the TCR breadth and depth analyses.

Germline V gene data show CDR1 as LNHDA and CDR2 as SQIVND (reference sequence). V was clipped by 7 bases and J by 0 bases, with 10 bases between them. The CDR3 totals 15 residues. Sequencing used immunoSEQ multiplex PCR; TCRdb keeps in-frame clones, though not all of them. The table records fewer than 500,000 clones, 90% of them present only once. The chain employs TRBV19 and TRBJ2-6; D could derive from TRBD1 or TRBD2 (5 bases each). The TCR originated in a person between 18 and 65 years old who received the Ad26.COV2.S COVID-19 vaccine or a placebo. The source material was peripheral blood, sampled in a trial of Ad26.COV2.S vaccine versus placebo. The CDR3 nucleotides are TGTGCCAGTACCTGGGGGAACTCTGGGGCCAACGTCCTGACTTTC. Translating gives CASTWGNSGANVLTF. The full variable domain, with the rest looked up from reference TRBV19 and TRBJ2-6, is DGGITQSPKYLFRKEGQNVTLSCEQNLNHDAMYWYRQDPGQGLRLIYYSQIVNDFQKGDIAEGYSVSREKKESFPLTVTSAQKNPTAFYLCASTWGNSGANVLTFGAGSRLTVL.